This entry describes one T cell receptor beta chain. This clone was seen once. Its antigen is not yet known. Per-nucleotide qualities are absent, and no much larger clonotype sits a single base away. Taken from cysteine to phenylalanine, the CDR3 has 17 residues. Only the CDR3 DNA stays, 51 bases, in frame from base 1. Trimming accounts for 2 bases at V and 5 bases at J, while the number of junction bases matched to no gene is 7. CDR1 and CDR2 were assigned from the germline V gene (reference sequence) as LNHNV and YYDKDF. The sample originates from a study of siplizumab effects on memory and regulatory T cells (dated by TCRdb to the late 2010s). Regarding the complete study: The study looked at the effect of siplizumab, an anti-CD2 antibody, on alloreactive T-cell subsets in allogeneic mixed lymphocyte reactions made from human PBMCs. Broad study findings and their caveats: In reactions with siplizumab, an average of around 70% of mappable alloreactive CD4+ clones were Treg-derived, compared with 25% to 30% in control reactions. About 80-96% of proliferating CD4+ or CD8+ clones could not be given a naive or memory phenotype. Sequences below about 10^-5 frequency were poorly captured, so only a minor fraction of alloreactive clones could be mapped to unstimulated subsets. Siplizumab significantly reduced the cumulative frequency of alloreactive sequences traceable to unstimulated CD4+ memory T cells. Unstimulated naive T cells appeared to be more diverse than memory T cells, and naive cells seemed to make a substantial contribution to the alloresponse. No functional confirmation was obtained for the suppressive function of proliferating Tregs from siplizumab cultures.

Sorted unstimulated T cells, along with proliferating T cells recovered from mixed lymphocyte reactions, underwent TCRbeta CDR3 sequencing. Fresh whole blood from fewer than 11 HLA-typed healthy donors was used to isolate PBMCs. To map where alloreactive clones came from, CD4+ non-regulatory T cells in the unstimulated state were FACS-sorted. The method was the immunoSEQ multiplex PCR assay. The deep sequencing platform assayed approximately 100,000 TCR templates per sample. Genomic DNA extracted from sorted T cells was the material used for TCRbeta CDR3 sequencing. On the authors' methods: Clonal analysis of TCRbeta CDR3 data was done in the R programming language. Alloreactive CD4+ and CD8+ clones were defined by comparing unstimulated samples with post-reaction CFSE-low samples. Regulatory or non-regulatory origin of alloreactive CD4+ clones was assigned by matching sequences to the sorted unstimulated Treg and non-Treg repertoires. In TCRdb, the immuneACCESS table is reduced to in-frame sequences with V and J assigned. These tables do not hold every clone; where another copy was compared, an unresolved V gene accounts for under half, and the others remain unexplained. From that table come the V and J calls and clone size; the DNA was used to work out D and trimming. Across this sample there are about 100,000 clones, with approximately 94% seen only once. 1% to 1.5% of the sample goes to the ten largest clones.

The receptor chain draws on TRBV15 and TRBJ2-2; 11 of the junction bases match TRBD1. The origin of this receptor is a human donor in good health. The sequenced sample consisted of non-Treg CD4+ T cells sorted from blood. The sample's cell subset or site label, in plain terms: FACS-sorted unstimulated CD4+ non-regulatory T cells. Read as DNA, the sequence is TGTGCCACCAGCAGAAAATGGACAGGGGGCCGTACCGGGGAGCTGTTTTTT. Its amino acids are CATSRKWTGGRTGELFF.